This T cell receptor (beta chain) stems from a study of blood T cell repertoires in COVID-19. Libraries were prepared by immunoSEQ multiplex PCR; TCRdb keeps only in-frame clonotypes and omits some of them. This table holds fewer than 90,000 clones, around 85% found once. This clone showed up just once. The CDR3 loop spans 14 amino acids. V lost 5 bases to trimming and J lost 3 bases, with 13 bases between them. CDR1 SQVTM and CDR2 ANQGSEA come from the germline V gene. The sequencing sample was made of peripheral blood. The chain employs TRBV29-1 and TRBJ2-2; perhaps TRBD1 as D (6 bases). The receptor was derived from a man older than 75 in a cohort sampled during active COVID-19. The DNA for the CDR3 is TGCAGCGTTAACCAGGACAGTTACACCGGGGAGCTGTTTTTT. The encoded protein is CSVNQDSYTGELFF.